The next 28 T cell receptor beta chains were all read from a single sample in a study of beta chain features in type 1 diabetes. The antigens for these receptors are not known. Reverse transcription of all isolated RNA meant that expressed TCRB transcripts were sequenced. The method was immunoSEQ multiplex PCR; TCRdb's version includes in-frame clones alone and lacks a portion of them. Among about 190,000 clones, approximately 8.4% were seen once, and the ten largest hold under 0.55%. Study results and limitations: Shorter TCRB CDR3s, moderately but significantly so, marked every one of the four CD4+ subsets in Type 1 diabetes patients.

Specimen: central memory CD4+ T cells from blood. These receptors were taken from a man aged 18 to 30 with type 1 diabetes.

This clone was picked up a small number of times. The chain combines TRBV2 with TRBJ2-6, with D possibly matching TRBD1 (6 bases). The germline CDR1 and CDR2 sequences are SNHLY and FYNNEI. The V end lost 6 bases, the J end lost 1 base, and 10 bases lay between the germline ends. The length of the CDR3 is 15 residues. The CDR3 DNA reads as TGTGCCAGCAGCAGAGACAGGTCTGGGGCCAACGTCCTGACTTTC. As protein: CASSRDRSGANVLTF.

This clone has a handful of counts. The chain employs TRBV20-1 and TRBJ2-7; TRBD2 is a possible D gene (5 bases). The CDR3 loop spans 11 amino acids. Germline V CDR1 and CDR2: DFQATT, SNEGSKA (reference sequence). The germline V and J ends were trimmed by 6 bases and 6 bases, with 12 bases remaining between them. CDR3 bases: TGCAGTGCCCCCGGGGAAACCGAGCAGTACTTC. Encoded protein: CSAPGETEQYF.

The V and J genes are TRBV19 and TRBJ2-2, with 7 bases aligning to TRBD1. Germline V gene lookup returns CDR1 LNHDA and CDR2 SQIVND (reference sequence). Trimming took 5 bases from V and 3 from J; bases not matched to a gene: 6. CDR3 size: 15 residues. As DNA, the CDR3 is TGTGCCAGTAGTCCCCGGGACAGCTACACCGGGGAGCTGTTTTTT. Translation: CASSPRDSYTGELFF.

J is TRBJ2-5 and V is TRBV7-2; 8 nucleotides line up with TRBD2. This CDR3 region has 16 residues. Germline loops: CDR1 SGHTA, CDR2 FQGNSA. J lost 5 bases, V lost 5 bases, and 13 bases had no gene match. The CDR3 coding sequence is TGTGCCAGCAGCGAGGCAGCCAGCGGGAGCCCGGAGACCCAGTACTTC. This encodes CASSEAASGSPETQYF.

V is TRBV7-9 and J is TRBJ1-1, with TRBD1 identical over 12 bases. Germline-derived CDR1 and CDR2 are SEHNR and FQNEAQ (reference sequence). The CDR3 has 15 residues. The V segment lost 3 bases and the J segment 11 bases; nucleotides outside the gene matches: 10. CDR3: CASSFSGTGGLGAFF. CDR3 bases: TGTGCCAGCAGCTTTTCCGGGACAGGGGGCTTAGGCGCTTTCTTT.

In its sample, this clone was seen a few times. The J gene is TRBJ2-1, the V gene TRBV7-9; weak D call: TRBD1 (6 bases). The CDR3 loop spans 16 amino acids. Germline V lookup: CDR1 SEHNR, CDR2 FQNEAQ (reference sequence). Trimming removed 3 bases at V and 1 base at J, with 13 bases between. CDR3 residues: CASSLGAQGSYNEQFF. DNA for the CDR3: TGTGCCAGCAGCTTGGGCGCACAGGGATCCTACAATGAGCAGTTCTTC.

There are a few counts of this clone. The chain employs TRBV7-9 and TRBJ1-1, with D unclear. V lost 6 bases, J lost 1 base, and 9 bases lay in between. The CDR3 totals 13 residues. CDR1 and CDR2 from the germline V gene are SEHNR and FQNEAQ (reference sequence). The CDR3 protein is CASRYSQNTEAFF. The DNA of the CDR3 is TGTGCCAGCAGATACAGCCAGAACACTGAAGCTTTCTTT. The entire variable domain, with the rest obtained from reference TRBV7-9 and TRBJ1-1, is as follows: DTGVSQNPRHKITKRGQNVTFRCDPISEHNRLYWYRQTLGQGPEFLTYFQNEAQLEKSRLLSDRFSAERPKGSFSTLEIQRTEQGDSAMYLCASRYSQNTEAFFGQGTRLTVV.

The chain is built from TRBV27 and TRBJ2-1; 9 bases align to TRBD2. The ends lost 5 bases at V and 7 bases at J; junction bases unmatched: 12. The CDR3 runs 16 residues. Germline V gene sequence: CDR1 MNHEY, CDR2 SMNVEV (reference sequence). The CDR3 loop reads CASSPYLAGGPNEQFF. The CDR3 DNA is TGTGCCAGCAGTCCGTATCTGGCGGGAGGGCCAAATGAGCAGTTCTTC.

This clone has a handful of counts. V is TRBV7-9 and J is TRBJ2-5, with 8 nucleotides matching TRBD2. There are 15 residues in the CDR3. Germline V gene lookup returns CDR1 SEHNR and CDR2 FQNEAQ (reference sequence). V gave up 1 base and J gave up 4 bases; unmatched junction bases: 5. The CDR3 protein is CASSLGTGLVETQYF. The CDR3, as DNA: TGTGCCAGCAGCTTAGGGACGGGACTAGTAGAGACCCAGTACTTC.

A single count supports this clone. CDR3 sequence: CAISVAVSQYNEQFF. The CDR3 DNA sequence: TGTGCCATCAGTGTGGCAGTTTCTCAATACAATGAGCAGTTCTTC. The chain uses TRBV10-3 and TRBJ2-1; D remains ambiguous. The CDR3 spans 15 residues. Trimming stripped 4 bases from V and 4 bases from J, with 14 bases between. Germline V lookup: CDR1 ENHRY, CDR2 SYGVKD.

The chain combines TRBV28 with TRBJ2-5; TRBD1 is a possible D gene (5 bases). TRBJ2-7 explains the end of the DNA better; the J call may be wrong. Germline V gene lookup returns CDR1 MDHEN and CDR2 SYDVKM. This CDR3 spans 14 amino acids. DNA of the CDR3: TGTGCCAGCAGTTTGGTAGGGGTCCCTTACGAGCAGTACTTC. Its protein is CASSLVGVPYEQYF.

This chain joins TRBV7-9 and TRBJ1-1; a weak D match, TRBD1 (6 bases). Trimming took 1 base from V and 8 from J, leaving 14 bases between them. CDR3 length: 14 amino acids. Germline assignment: CDR1 SEHNR and CDR2 FQNEAQ (reference sequence). In DNA form, the CDR3 reads TGTGCCAGCAGCTTAGATCAGGGGAGTGGGGAAGCTTTCTTT. Encoded protein: CASSLDQGSGEAFF.

The chain links TRBV7-2 to TRBJ2-3, with a weak D call TRBD2 (7 bases). This CDR3 has 16 residues. The V end lost 6 bases, the J end lost 4 bases, and 20 bases lay between the germline ends. From germline, CDR1 is SGHTA and CDR2 FQGNSA. The CDR3 sequence: CASSYTAGAWADTQYF. DNA for the CDR3: TGTGCCAGCAGTTACACTGCGGGGGCTTGGGCAGATACGCAGTATTTT.

This clone was seen a handful of times. The chain carries TRBV5-1 and TRBJ2-1, with D tentatively TRBD1 (5 bases). The CDR3 covers 14 residues. The V gene lost 1 base and the J gene lost 2 bases, with 7 bases spanning the gap. Germline lookup yields CDR1 SGHRS and CDR2 YFSETQ. The CDR3 spells CASSLSRAYNEQFF. The CDR3 DNA reads as TGCGCCAGCAGCTTGTCCAGGGCCTACAATGAGCAGTTCTTC.

This clone has more than one count but fewer than ten. The chain joins TRBV7-9 to TRBJ2-2; D not resolved. Germline-derived CDR1 and CDR2 are SEHNR and FQNEAQ (reference sequence). Trimming took off 0 bases at V and 0 bases at J, with 8 bases between the two ends. CDR3 size: 16 residues. The chain's CDR3 is CASSLAEFANTGELFF. CDR3 sequence (DNA): TGTGCCAGCAGCTTAGCCGAGTTTGCGAACACCGGGGAGCTGTTTTTT.

There are a few counts of this clone. J is TRBJ2-1 and V is TRBV5-1; 12 nucleotides agree with TRBD2. CDR3 length: 16 residues. Germline trimming cut 7 bases from V and 4 bases from J; bases unmatched to any gene: 9. The germline V gene encodes CDR1 SGHRS and CDR2 YFSETQ. CDR3 nucleotides: TGCGCCAGCGGACCTACTAGCGGGGGGCCTTACAATGAGCAGTTCTTC. Translation: CASGPTSGGPYNEQFF.

This clone was counted between two and nine times. DNA for the CDR3: TGCGCCAGCAGCTTAGGACAGGGGGCGGAGACCCAGTACTTC. Residues: CASSLGQGAETQYF. J is TRBJ2-5 and V is TRBV5-1; TRBD1 matches at 11 bases. CDR1 is SGHRS and CDR2 is YFSETQ in the germline V gene. V lost 2 bases and J lost 5; bases outside the gene matches: 2. The CDR3 consists of 14 residues.

This clone showed up many times. V usage is TRBV7-9 and J usage is TRBJ2-1, with D possibly being TRBD1 (6 bases). Germline CDR1 is SEHNR and CDR2 is FQNEAQ (reference sequence). V was trimmed by 2 bases and J by 14 bases, leaving 16 bases between them. This CDR3 is 13 amino acids long. The CDR3 region has the DNA TGTGCCAGCAGCTTACCCCGGACAGTAAAGGAGTTCTTC. Residues: CASSLPRTVKEFF.

The chain carries TRBV27 and TRBJ1-2; D unclear. In germline, CDR1 is MNHEY, CDR2 SMNVEV (reference sequence). The CDR3 consists of 13 residues. V was pared by 4 bases and J by 6 bases, with 12 bases between. The DNA of the CDR3 is TGTGCCAGCAGTTCGAGGATTCTGGATGGCTACACCTTC. Translated: CASSSRILDGYTF.

This chain links TRBV7-9 with TRBJ1-5, with 10 bases lining up with TRBD1. Germline values: CDR1 SEHNR, CDR2 FQNEAQ (reference sequence). The junction had 3 bases not matched to a gene; V was cut back by 4 bases and J by 0 bases. CDR3 size: 16 residues. The CDR3: CASSWGTGASNQPQHF. Written as DNA, the CDR3 is TGTGCCAGCAGCTGGGGGACAGGGGCTAGCAATCAGCCCCAGCATTTT.

V and J are TRBV7-2 and TRBJ2-7; 10 bases are shared with TRBD1. Germline assignment: CDR1 SGHTA and CDR2 FQGNSA. The CDR3 has 15 amino acids. J gave up 0 bases and V 3 bases, and 2 bases lay outside the gene matches. CDR3 residues: CASSFGQGVSYEQYF. As DNA, the CDR3 is TGTGCCAGCAGCTTTGGACAGGGGGTCTCCTACGAGCAGTACTTC.

The genes are TRBV2 and TRBJ2-5; 7 bases are shared with TRBD2. The CDR3 has 12 amino acids. J gave up 2 bases and V 8 bases, and 2 bases lay outside the gene matches. CDR1 and CDR2 (germline): SNHLY, FYNNEI. DNA of the CDR3: TGTGCCAGCGGGGGGGTTCAAGAGACCCAGTACTTC. It encodes CASGGVQETQYF.

This clone was seen a handful of times. CDR3 DNA sequence: TGTGCCTGGAGTTTGACTTTTGTTGGCGAGCAGTACTTC. Amino acids: CAWSLTFVGEQYF. The chain uses TRBV30 and TRBJ2-7; D not resolved. V was pared by 2 bases and J by 6 bases, with 14 bases between. The CDR3 length is 13 residues. CDR1 is GTSNPN and CDR2 is SVGIG in the germline V gene (reference sequence).

The chain combines TRBV7-2 with TRBJ2-1; 7 bases align to TRBD2. V lost 5 bases and J lost 6; bases outside the gene matches: 13. The germline V gene encodes CDR1 SGHTA and CDR2 FQGNSA. The CDR3 is 16 residues long. The CDR3 DNA reads TGTGCCAGCAGCCAAAGCGGGACTACCCCTGGCAATGAGCAGTTCTTC. This codes for CASSQSGTTPGNEQFF.

The V call is TRBV5-4, the J call TRBJ1-2; 8 positions match TRBD1. Trimming at V came to 0 bases and at J to 6 bases, leaving 1 base not matched to a gene. There are 13 residues in the CDR3. Germline V gene lookup returns CDR1 SGHNT and CDR2 YYREEE (reference sequence). The CDR3 loop is CASSLAGGDGYTF. The CDR3 region has the DNA TGTGCCAGCAGCTTGGCAGGGGGCGATGGCTACACCTTC.

DNA of the CDR3: TGTGCCAGCAGCTTTACGGCGGGAGGTGCCTACGAGCAGTACTTC. This translates into CASSFTAGGAYEQYF. This rearrangement joins TRBV7-2 to TRBJ2-7, with TRBD2 identical over 8 bases. The J segment lost 2 bases and the V segment lost 3 bases, leaving 6 bases of the junction unmatched. Germline loops: CDR1 SGHTA, CDR2 FQGNSA. The CDR3 covers 15 residues.

This clone was counted only a few times. The J gene is TRBJ1-2, the V gene TRBV4-3; 11 bases align to TRBD1. The CDR3 spans 15 residues. Trimming took 3 bases from V and 4 from J; bases not matched to a gene: 4. CDR1 and CDR2 (germline): LGHNA, YSLEER. As DNA, the CDR3 is TGCGCCAGCAGCCATGGACAGGGGGCGAGCTATGGCTACACCTTC. This codes for CASSHGQGASYGYTF.

This clone was observed at least ten times. Without the conserved terminal phenylalanine or tryptophan, this CDR3 likely stems from a read error. The DNA is omitted, as the CDR3 cannot be located on it reliably, and the CDR3 follows TCRdb's listing. The chain combines TRBV12-5 with TRBJ2-7; TRBD1, the table's D call, was not compared with the DNA. 9 amino acids form the CDR3, both terminal residues included. Germline V gene sequence: CDR1 LGHNT, CDR2 FRNRAP. CDR3 amino acids: CASASTGMG.